The present T cell receptor (beta chain) was sequenced within a study of blood T cell repertoires in COVID-19. Whole-study context: PBMCs, B-cell-depleted T cells, or T cells provided the cDNA or gDNA that made up the material.

The V segment lost 5 bases and the J segment 1 base; nucleotides outside the gene matches: 8. This CDR3 is 16 amino acids long. CDR1 and CDR2 (germline): SEHNR, FQNEAQ (reference sequence). Original processing methods: Reference gene primer amplification yielded estimated nucleated cell counts. TCRdb's copy holds only in-frame clones and misses some; the assay was immunoSEQ multiplex PCR. Clone size and the V and J calls come from that table; the DNA yielded D and trimming. The table lists about 350,000 clones, 87% of them singletons, with around 6% in the top ten. Patients at the Seattle site were enrolled during active infection and followed longitudinally.

Sequenced material: peripheral blood. The source is a woman aged 50 to 65 with COVID-19, enrolled during active disease. This chain uses TRBV7-9 with TRBJ1-2; 9 bases are a match to TRBD1. The DNA of the CDR3 is TGTGCCAGCAGCGCCGCGACAGGGGGTCGTAACTATGGCTACACCTTC. Protein product: CASSAATGGRNYGYTF.